This T cell receptor (beta chain) was profiled in a study of blood T cell repertoires in COVID-19. At the level of the study: The United States, Italy and Spain supplied acute and convalescent COVID-19 samples. From T cells, B-cell-depleted T cells, or PBMCs came the material, which was cDNA or gDNA.

Germline V gene sequence: CDR1 GTSNPN, CDR2 SVGIG (reference sequence). The CDR3 is made up of 16 amino acids. The ends lost 3 bases at V and 4 bases at J; junction bases unmatched: 12. This clone was observed at least ten times. Authors' processing steps: The authors estimated nucleated cell counts from reference gene primer amplification. The table came from immunoSEQ multiplex PCR; TCRdb's copy has only in-frame clones and leaves some out. V, J and clone size derive from that table, while D and trimming were established from the DNA sequence. This sample has tens of thousands of clones, with 70% to 80% found just once.

The chain joins TRBV30 to TRBJ1-1, with 9 bases identical to TRBD1. Sequencing was done on a sample of peripheral blood. The sequence was collected from a human donor in a cohort sampled during active COVID-19. CDR3 coding DNA: TGTGCCTGGAGCACCGGGACAGGGTTTCGGGGCACTGAAGCTTTCTTT. Encoded protein: CAWSTGTGFRGTEAFF.